This passage covers 24 T cell receptor beta chains from one sample sequenced in a study of T-cell memory formation after mild COVID-19. MiXCR was run by TCRdb on the 5' RACE reads, yielding one entry per CDR3 protein. The profile shows fewer than 500,000 distinct CDR3 sequences, 20% to 30% of them singletons. Specimen: PBMCs or a T cell subset sorted from them (not recorded which). These TCRs come from an adult woman who had mild COVID-19 (a few samples of this study predate the infection). Cell type and time point are not known.

The chain joins TRBV5-6 to TRBJ2-1; D is ambiguous. This CDR3 is built from 12 residues. Germline V gene sequence: CDR1 SGHDT, CDR2 YYEEEE. V was shortened by 3 bases and J by 13 bases, with 14 bases between the two germline ends. CDR3 protein: CASSSLHPEQFF. As DNA, the CDR3 is TGTGCCAGCAGCTCCCTTCATCCGGAACAGTTCTTC.

The chain combines TRBV20-1 with TRBJ2-2, with 8 nucleotides matching TRBD2. Germline loops: CDR1 DFQATT, CDR2 SNEGSKA (reference sequence). The CDR3 loop spans 15 amino acids. The V segment lost 4 bases and the J segment 3 bases; nucleotides outside the gene matches: 7. The CDR3 spells CSATGGGAYTGELFF. The DNA for the CDR3 is TGCAGTGCTACCGGGGGGGGCGCATACACCGGGGAGCTGTTTTTT.

The sample holds a few counts of this clonotype. The V call is TRBV7-9, the J call TRBJ2-1; 13 bases match TRBD2. The CDR3 has 16 amino acids. V lost 1 base and J lost 5; bases outside the gene matches: 2. CDR1 and CDR2 (germline): SEHNR, FQNEAQ (reference sequence). This chain's CDR3 is CASSLVGTSGNNEQFF. CDR3 in DNA: TGTGCCAGCAGCTTAGTCGGGACTAGCGGGAACAATGAGCAGTTCTTC.

V and J are TRBV5-5 and TRBJ2-3, with D perhaps matching TRBD1 (6 bases). From germline, CDR1 is SGHKS and CDR2 YYEKEE (reference sequence). V lost 4 bases to trimming and J lost 2 bases, with 20 bases between them. The CDR3 totals 17 residues. The CDR3 spells CASSPARDKVPTDTQYF. CDR3 coding DNA: TGTGCCAGCAGCCCTGCCCGGGACAAGGTACCCACAGATACGCAGTATTTT.

This clonotype was seen a handful of times. The chain carries TRBV3-1 and TRBJ2-7; D perhaps matches TRBD1 (5 bases). In germline, CDR1 is LGHDT, CDR2 YNNKEL (reference sequence). The CDR3 is 17 amino acids. With 4 bases removed from V and 2 bases from J, the gap between germline ends came to 21 bases. The CDR3 loop reads CASSRARVAQAPYEQYF. The DNA for the CDR3 is TGTGCCAGCAGCCGCGCCAGGGTGGCACAAGCCCCCTACGAGCAGTACTTC.

The gene calls are TRBV12-3 or TRBV12-4 and TRBJ2-1, with D possibly matching TRBD1 (5 bases). The V and J ends lost 6 bases and 1 base respectively, with 13 bases between them. CDR3 length equals 15 residues. CDR3 residues: CASSRNTGSYNEQFF. The DNA of the CDR3 is TGTGCCAGCAGCCGAAACACAGGTTCCTACAATGAGCAGTTCTTC.

This clonotype turned up a few times. V and J are TRBV6-5 and TRBJ2-2; D unclear. The germline CDR1 and CDR2 sequences are MNHEY and SVGAGI. CDR3 length: 14 residues. V was shortened by 2 bases and J by 4 bases, with 8 bases between the two germline ends. The CDR3 nucleotides are TGTGCCAGCAGTTACCCCAGAAGCACCGGGGAGCTGTTTTTT. This translates into CASSYPRSTGELFF.

The chain links TRBV7-9 to TRBJ2-4, with D possibly TRBD2 on 5 matching bases. Germline values: CDR1 SEHNR, CDR2 FQNEAQ (reference sequence). Trimming removed 0 bases at V and 8 bases at J, with 17 bases between. The CDR3 contains 16 residues. DNA of the CDR3: TGTGCCAGCAGCTTAGCGCACAGTACGGGAAGTGACATTCAGTACTTC. Translating gives CASSLAHSTGSDIQYF.

The gene calls are TRBV3-1 and TRBJ2-5; D is uncertain. The CDR3 spans 13 residues. The V end was cut by 1 base, the J end by 2 bases, with 5 bases between. CDR1 and CDR2 from the germline V gene are LGHDT and YNNKEL (reference sequence). The CDR3 DNA follows: TGTGCCAGCAGCCAAGTTGTACAAGAGACCCAGTACTTC. Amino acids: CASSQVVQETQYF.

The CDR3 DNA follows: TGTGCCAGCAGTTATGCAGGGAACTATGGCTACACCTTC. Its translation is CASSYAGNYGYTF. The V call is TRBV12-3 or TRBV12-4, the J call TRBJ1-2; a weak D match, TRBD1 (5 bases). There are 13 residues in the CDR3. Trimming shortened V by 4 bases and J by 2 bases, and 8 bases separated the two germline ends.

The J gene is TRBJ2-1, the V gene TRBV7-3; 9 bases are shared with TRBD1. Germline V CDR1 and CDR2: SGHTA, FQGTGA. V lost 5 bases to trimming and J lost 8 bases; unmatched junction nucleotides: 10. This CDR3 is built from 15 residues. The chain's CDR3 is CASSPGQGSGDEQFF. The CDR3 DNA is TGTGCCAGCAGCCCGGGACAGGGATCTGGGGATGAGCAGTTCTTC. Full variable domain (missing parts from reference TRBV7-3 and TRBJ2-1): GAGVSQTPSNKVTEKGKYVELRCDPISGHTALYWYRQSLGQGPEFLIYFQGTGAADDSGLPNDRFFAVRPEGSVSTLKIQRTERGDSAVYLCASSPGQGSGDEQFFGPGTRLTVL.

This clonotype was counted a few times. The CDR3 loop reads CASSWRMSDTQYF. The CDR3 nucleotides read TGTGCCAGCAGTTGGAGAATGTCGGATACGCAGTATTTT. This chain joins TRBV6-6 and TRBJ2-3; D is unclear. CDR1 MNHNY and CDR2 SVGAGI come from the germline V gene (reference sequence). Trimming shortened V by 4 bases and J by 6 bases, and 11 bases separated the two germline ends. The CDR3 covers 13 residues.

This chain links TRBV7-8 with TRBJ2-1; TRBD1 or TRBD2 may be the D gene (6 bases each). The ends were cut back, 0 bases at V and 8 bases at J, with 8 bases in the middle. Germline V gene lookup returns CDR1 SGHVS and CDR2 FQNEAQ. CDR3 length: 13 amino acids. CDR3 protein: CASSLAGGYEQFF. The DNA for the CDR3 is TGTGCCAGCAGCTTAGCGGGGGGCTATGAGCAGTTCTTC.

The chain uses TRBV7-9 and TRBJ2-7; D remains unclear. The CDR3 runs to 14 residues. V was trimmed by 1 base and J by 4 bases, leaving 11 bases between them. Germline values: CDR1 SEHNR, CDR2 FQNEAQ (reference sequence). The CDR3 nucleotides are TGTGCCAGCAGCTTAGTCTCTCCCCCTTACGAGCAGTACTTC. Its translation is CASSLVSPPYEQYF.

The rearrangement links TRBV25-1 to TRBJ1-1; TRBD1 aligns across 8 bases. The CDR3 covers 16 residues. Germline values: CDR1 MGHDK, CDR2 SYGVNS. The J segment lost 1 base and the V segment lost 8 bases, leaving 12 bases of the junction unmatched. The CDR3 nucleotides are TGTGCCAGCCGTCCGTACCGGGACAGGCCGAACACTGAAGCTTTCTTT. Residues: CASRPYRDRPNTEAFF.

The chain is built from TRBV20-1 and TRBJ1-5; D not resolved. The CDR3 consists of 15 residues. Germline V gene data show CDR1 as DFQATT and CDR2 as SNEGSKA (reference sequence). The germline V and J ends were trimmed by 1 base and 0 bases, with 10 bases remaining between them. The CDR3 spells CSARAIGNSNQPQHF. CDR3 bases: TGCAGTGCTAGAGCTATCGGGAATAGCAATCAGCCCCAGCATTTT.

This sequence joins TRBV18 and TRBJ1-2, with D possibly TRBD1 on 5 matching bases. The CDR3 loop spans 15 amino acids. CDR1 and CDR2 from the germline V gene are KGHSH and LQKENI. V was shortened by 3 bases and J by 5 bases, with 16 bases between the two germline ends. DNA of the CDR3: TGTGCCAGCTCACCGCCCGGGGGGTTCGGATATGGCTACACCTTC. Protein sequence: CASSPPGGFGYGYTF.

This chain connects TRBV5-1 to TRBJ1-1; D is ambiguous. V was shortened by 4 bases and J by 5 bases, with 15 bases between the two germline ends. CDR3 length: 14 residues. Germline V gives CDR1 SGHRS, CDR2 YFSETQ. CDR3 sequence (DNA): TGCGCCAGCAGCCCAGTCTCGGGGAATACTGAAGCTTTCTTT. This sequence encodes CASSPVSGNTEAFF.

V usage is TRBV12-3 or TRBV12-4 and J usage is TRBJ2-5, with 14 nucleotides matching TRBD2. With 5 bases clipped from V and 5 bases from J, the junction kept 7 bases outside the gene matches. The CDR3 covers 16 residues. CDR3 sequence: CASSKGLAGGGETQYF. CDR3 DNA sequence: TGTGCCAGCAGTAAAGGACTAGCGGGGGGCGGTGAGACCCAGTACTTC.

Ten or more counts support this clonotype. The CDR3 here is CASSVRRGGGGQPQHF. As DNA, the CDR3 is TGTGCCAGCAGTGTACGGAGGGGGGGAGGGGGTCAGCCCCAGCATTTT. The chain couples TRBV6-5 to TRBJ1-5; a weak D match, TRBD1 (6 bases). Germline assignment: CDR1 MNHEY and CDR2 SVGAGI. This CDR3 has 16 amino acids. With 5 bases removed from V and 6 bases from J, the gap between germline ends came to 20 bases.

The V and J genes are TRBV10-3 and TRBJ1-5; D unresolved. Trimming shortened V by 0 bases and J by 10 bases, and 16 bases separated the two germline ends. This CDR3 has 15 amino acids. The germline V gene has CDR1 ENHRY and CDR2 SYGVKD. The CDR3 bases are TGTGCCATCAGTGAGTCTTCGGCGCCCACGAGCCCCCAGCATTTT. Residues: CAISESSAPTSPQHF.

This clonotype was picked up a small number of times. This chain connects TRBV3-1 to TRBJ2-7; 7 nucleotides match TRBD1. The junction had 12 bases not matched to a gene; V was cut back by 4 bases and J by 0 bases. Germline V CDR1 and CDR2: LGHDT, YNNKEL (reference sequence). The CDR3 extends over 17 amino acids. The CDR3 nucleotides read TGTGCCAGCAGCCTGGGACAGTCGAGGATCCCCTCCTACGAGCAGTACTTC. Translation gives CASSLGQSRIPSYEQYF.

The genes are TRBV29-1 and TRBJ1-1; weak D call: TRBD1 (5 bases). The CDR3 sequence is 13 residues long. Trimming pared 1 base from V and 2 bases from J, leaving 8 bases between. The V gene's germline CDR1 is SQVTM and CDR2 ANQGSEA. CDR3 residues: CSVEAGQNTEAFF. The CDR3 nucleotides read TGCAGCGTTGAAGCGGGGCAAAACACTGAAGCTTTCTTT.

This clonotype was seen a handful of times. CDR3 sequence: CASSNDRTPLHF. For the CDR3, the DNA is TGTGCCAGCAGTAACGACCGTACTCCCCTCCACTTT. The chain employs TRBV6-2 or TRBV6-3 and TRBJ1-6; D not certain. Germline assignment: CDR1 MNHEY and CDR2 SVGEGT. The CDR3 extends over 12 amino acids. V was cut by 5 bases and J by 13 bases, with 12 bases left in between.